The clone carrying this T cell receptor beta chain is classed as medium-sized (0.01 to 0.1%). Its specificity is not known. TCR beta VDJ and CDR3 profiling used genomic DNA as template. TCRdb reanalysed the reads using MiXCR and keeps one entry per CDR3 protein. Among roughly 64,000 distinct CDR3 sequences, about 50% were seen once, and the ten largest hold 2.5%. The J segment lost 5 bases and the V segment lost 6 bases, leaving 6 bases of the junction unmatched. The CDR3 runs to 14 residues. From germline, CDR1 is LNHDA and CDR2 SQIVND (reference sequence). This sample is part of a study of CD8+CD57+ T cells in acquired aplastic anemia. Study as a whole: The study obtained an average of approximately 3 ug of DNA from sorted CD4+ and CD8+ cells.

Study conclusions and caveats: In common between the patients and the controls were around 30 CD8+ CDR3 sequences.

This clonotype was sampled from a human donor in good health, serving as a control. This sequence joins TRBV19 and TRBJ2-3, with TRBD1 matching 9 bases. The sequencing input was sorted CD4+, CD8+, or CD8+CD57+ T cells (not recorded which) from PBMCs. DNA for the CDR3: TGTGCCAGTAGGCCGGGACAGGGTCGAGATACGCAGTATTTT. Translated: CASRPGQGRDTQYF.